This record concerns one T cell receptor beta chain sequence. Its antigen is unknown. Per-base qualities were not stored, and no clone one base away is much larger. What the time point label conveys for this sample: progressive disease on ibrutinib. Approximately 2 micrograms of genomic DNA were extracted from cryopreserved PBMCs for TCR beta library preparation. High-throughput TCR beta sequencing was performed on longitudinal blood samples from CLL patients receiving ibrutinib monotherapy. Patients were enrolled in a phase 2 open-label single-center ibrutinib monotherapy trial. Trimming takes 5 bases off V and 1 base off J; junction bases not matched to a gene: 7. From cysteine to phenylalanine, the CDR3 is 15 amino acids long. CDR3 DNA is the only sequence kept; it has 45 bases, read in frame from the first base. CDR1 and CDR2, per the germline V gene, are SGHTA and FQGTGA. A MiSeq instrument was used for deep resolution sequencing, which targeted depths ranging from 1 in 1 million up to 1 in 200,000 T cells, with coverage averaging 10x for each clonotype. The immunoSEQ hsTCRB Kit was used to generate the TCR beta libraries. On the authors' methods: The data were analyzed with ImmunoSEQ Analyzer and ImmunoSEQ Data Assistant, and V, D and J gene assignments followed IMGT definitions. Clonality, which ranges from 0 to 1, was calculated by subtracting the normalized Shannon entropy of productive rearrangement frequencies from one. Public clonotype analysis was restricted to overrepresented clonotypes comprising at least 0.05% of each patient's repertoire. About a dozen repertoires from age-matched healthy donors, obtained from immuneACCESS, served as clonality controls. TCRdb provides this immuneACCESS table in a form limited to in-frame rearrangements. Some clones are lacking; in checked studies, under half of them reflect an unresolved V gene, and why the rest are absent is not known. V, J and clone size derive from that table, while D and trimming were established from the DNA sequence. The sample data list nearly 300,000 clones, and around 69% of these were observed just once. The biggest ten clones account for about 5.3% of the sample.

The sample is drawn from a study of cytotoxic CD8 clonotypes in ibrutinib-treated CLL listed by TCRdb under 2021. For context, the study as a whole: In this cohort, approximately 15 patients were treatment-naive and roughly ten were relapsed/refractory, while under 18 had unmutated IGHV. Responses were partial in approximately 24 patients and complete in 2; after median approximately 66 months follow-up, some 15 stayed in remission and about twelve progressed. On average, each sample had approximately 280,000 productive templates and 96,000 or so productive rearrangements. Samples at response were collected after a median of approximately twelve months of treatment, with a range of roughly 6 to 40 months. Longitudinal samples were available for about 30% of the 86 trial participants. Cryopreserved peripheral blood mononuclear cells were collected at three points: before therapy, at response, and at either sustained remission or disease progression. Patients were still on ibrutinib when every remission and progressive disease sample was collected.

On the study overall, not on this receptor specifically: Clonality rose at ibrutinib response, remained stable during sustained remission, and dropped back toward baseline at progression. Lymph node repertoires were not examined, and the timing of sampling was not matched between patients in sustained remission and those whose disease progressed. Public clonotypes were rare and either shrank or stayed stable during treatment, and the rise in clonality at ibrutinib response reflected expansion of private clonotypes. At baseline, clonality was higher than in age-matched healthy donors and showed a strong correlation with circulating CD8+ T-cell counts.

This receptor was taken from a human donor with chronic lymphocytic leukemia. The chain is made from TRBV7-3 and TRBJ2-5, and TRBD1 matches 7 of the central bases. This specimen was PBMCs, taken at disease progression, from a patient treated with ibrutinib. The CDR3 amino acid sequence is: CASSPGTAVQETQYF. The DNA sequence is as follows: TGTGCCAGCAGCCCGGGGACAGCCGTCCAAGAGACCCAGTACTTC.